The sequence of this T cell receptor beta chain was determined in a study of T-cell memory formation after mild COVID-19. Overall study findings and caveats: Researchers could not confirm that second-wave clones peaking on day 37 targeted SARS-CoV-2.

Each CDR3 protein gets one entry after TCRdb re-called the 5' RACE reads with MiXCR. The sample includes about 350,000 distinct CDR3 sequences, around 30% of them seen just once. Worth noting for this clonotype: Its target is not known.

The germline CDR1 and CDR2 sequences are KGHSH and LQKENI. V gave up 4 bases and J gave up 0 bases, with 9 bases separating them. This CDR3 region has 14 residues. The sequenced sample was PBMCs or a T cell subset sorted from them (not recorded which). This TCR was recovered from an adult woman who had mild COVID-19 (a few samples of this study predate the infection). Cell type and time point are not known. The chain links TRBV18 to TRBJ2-5; weak D call: TRBD1 (6 bases). The CDR3 spells CASSLYRDQETQYF. The DNA of the CDR3 is TGTGCCAGCTCACTTTACAGGGACCAAGAGACCCAGTACTTC.